The 21 T cell receptor beta chains listed next were all sequenced from one sample in a study of OX40 agonist ivuxolimab in advanced cancers. Generated by immunoSEQ multiplex PCR, the TCRdb table keeps only in-frame clones and is missing some. The sample consists of approximately 22,000 clones, roughly four fifths of them appearing once. Material: CD4+ or CD8+ T cells sorted from blood, obtained in a trial of the OX40 agonist ivuxolimab. The receptors derive from an adult with an advanced solid tumor such as melanoma, head and neck, liver or kidney cancer.

V is TRBV25-1 and J is TRBJ2-7, with D perhaps matching TRBD1 (5 bases). Trimming shortened V by 7 bases and J by 7 bases, and 14 bases separated the two germline ends. The CDR3 covers 12 residues. Germline V gives CDR1 MGHDK, CDR2 SYGVNS. CDR3 protein: CASNIGSGEQYF. CDR3 nucleotide sequence: TGTGCCAGCAATATAGGGTCAGGGGAGCAGTACTTC.

The chain carries TRBV7-8 and TRBJ1-2; D is uncertain. The CDR3 loop spans 15 amino acids. Trimming removed 3 bases at V and 4 bases at J, with 15 bases between. Germline values: CDR1 SGHVS, CDR2 FQNEAQ. The CDR3 nucleotides are TGTGCCAGCAGCTTGAGCTTAGGGAGCCTCTATGGCTACACCTTC. Its protein product is CASSLSLGSLYGYTF.

This chain connects TRBV2 to TRBJ2-1, with 7 bases lining up with TRBD1. Trimming cost V 7 bases and J 8 bases; bases outside gene matches: 11. The CDR3 consists of 14 residues. Germline assignment: CDR1 SNHLY and CDR2 FYNNEI. The CDR3 sequence is CASKETGSWDEQFF. The CDR3 DNA follows: TGTGCCAGCAAAGAGACAGGGTCCTGGGATGAGCAGTTCTTC.

V and J are TRBV7-9 and TRBJ1-1; D gene unclear. V was clipped by 3 bases and J by 7 bases, with 6 bases between them. CDR1 and CDR2 (germline): SEHNR, FQNEAQ (reference sequence). The CDR3 totals 11 residues. The DNA of the CDR3 is TGTGCCAGCAGCTTGGGAGTTGAAGCTTTCTTT. As protein: CASSLGVEAFF.

The chain couples TRBV19 to TRBJ2-6; unclear D gene. V lost 7 bases and J 0 bases, leaving 4 bases between the germline ends. This CDR3 has 13 residues. Germline values: CDR1 LNHDA, CDR2 SQIVND (reference sequence). This CDR3 is CASKISGANVLTF. For the CDR3, the DNA is TGTGCCAGTAAGATCTCTGGGGCCAACGTCCTGACTTTC.

The rearrangement uses TRBV4-1 and TRBJ1-6; 8 bases map to TRBD1. CDR3 length equals 15 residues. The junction had 7 bases not matched to a gene; V was cut back by 4 bases and J by 8 bases. Looked up from germline, CDR1 is MGHRA and CDR2 is YSYEKL. CDR3 bases: TGCGCCAGCAGCCCCGTGGACAGGGAACATTCACCCCTCCACTTT. This gives the protein CASSPVDREHSPLHF.

The sample holds a few counts of this clone. The germline gene is not matched at one end of the junction; a read error may be the cause. V is TRBV28 and J is TRBJ1-2; TRBD1 might be the D (5 bases). The CDR3 consists of 14 residues. Per the germline V gene, CDR1 is MDHEN and CDR2 is SYDVKM. CDR3 nucleotide sequence: TGTGCCAGCAGTGTATGGGACGATGTCTATGGCTACACCTTC. Protein sequence: CASSVWDDVYGYTF.

J is TRBJ2-1 and V is TRBV5-1, with TRBD2 as a possible D gene (5 bases). CDR1 and CDR2 from the germline V gene are SGHRS and YFSETQ. The CDR3 is 15 amino acids. The V end was cut by 4 bases, the J end by 7 bases, with 18 bases between. The CDR3 reads CASSPLQRAPNEQFF. The CDR3 DNA reads as TGCGCCAGCAGCCCACTGCAGAGGGCCCCTAATGAGCAGTTCTTC.

V usage is TRBV15 and J usage is TRBJ2-1; D gene unclear. CDR1 and CDR2 from the germline V gene are LNHNV and YYDKDF (reference sequence). Trimming pared 3 bases from V and 8 bases from J, leaving 11 bases between. This CDR3 contains 13 residues. The DNA for the CDR3 is TGTGCCACCAGCAGGGCCCTGAGCGATGAGCAGTTCTTC. Encoded protein: CATSRALSDEQFF.

This clone was picked up one time. The chain joins TRBV9 to TRBJ2-3; possibly TRBD1 or TRBD2 for D (5 bases each). This CDR3 region has 14 residues. The germline V and J ends were trimmed by 3 bases and 6 bases, with 14 bases remaining between them. Germline V gene sequence: CDR1 SGDLS, CDR2 YYNGEE. CDR3 sequence (DNA): TGTGCCAGCAGCGCCAGATGGGGGTTGGATACGCAGTATTTT. Its protein product is CASSARWGLDTQYF.

A single count supports this clone. The rearrangement joins TRBV28 to TRBJ2-3; 15 nucleotides line up with TRBD2. The CDR3 runs 19 residues. Looked up from germline, CDR1 is MDHEN and CDR2 is SYDVKM. V was pared by 6 bases and J by 3 bases, with 13 bases of the junction left unmatched. The CDR3 reads CASSLGWGLAGGSTDTQYF. CDR3 nucleotides: TGTGCCAGCAGCCTAGGATGGGGACTAGCGGGGGGTAGTACAGATACGCAGTATTTT.

The chain combines TRBV27 with TRBJ1-5, with D unresolved. V lost 6 bases, J lost 0 bases, and 12 bases lay in between. The CDR3 totals 15 residues. Looked up from germline, CDR1 is MNHEY and CDR2 is SMNVEV (reference sequence). The CDR3 nucleotides are TGTGCCAGCAGGCCCTTGGGGTTTAGCAATCAGCCCCAGCATTTT. Residues: CASRPLGFSNQPQHF.

The rearrangement uses TRBV4-2 and TRBJ2-7; TRBD2 might be the D (5 bases). Trimming pared 0 bases from V and 5 bases from J, leaving 14 bases between. Germline CDR1 and CDR2: LGHNA and YNFKEQ. The CDR3 loop spans 15 amino acids. CDR3 amino acids: CASSQEVLAVDEQYF. The CDR3 nucleotides read TGTGCCAGCAGCCAAGAAGTCCTAGCAGTAGACGAGCAGTACTTC.

This sequence joins TRBV30 and TRBJ2-7, with D possibly being TRBD1 (6 bases). The CDR3 contains 14 residues. Germline CDR1 and CDR2: GTSNPN and SVGIG (reference sequence). Trimming left V 0 bases short and J 5 bases short, with 14 bases between. DNA of the CDR3: TGTGCCTGGAGTGTACCACAGGGTGTCCACGAGCAGTACTTC. This codes for CAWSVPQGVHEQYF.

By frequency in the sample, this clone is medium-sized (0.01 to 0.1%). This rearrangement joins TRBV4-2 to TRBJ2-3, with TRBD2 matching over 7 bases. In germline, CDR1 is LGHNA, CDR2 YNFKEQ. The CDR3 has 15 residues. V was clipped by 2 bases and J by 3 bases; unmatched bases: 5. The CDR3 DNA follows: TGTGCCAGCAGCCAAACCAGCGGGGTTACAGATACGCAGTATTTT. This encodes CASSQTSGVTDTQYF.

This sequence joins TRBV5-1 and TRBJ2-1; 13 bases line up with TRBD2. Unmatched junction bases numbered 7, after V lost 4 bases and J lost 0 bases. CDR1 is SGHRS and CDR2 is YFSETQ in the germline V gene. The CDR3 is made up of 18 amino acids. DNA for the CDR3: TGCGCCAGCAGCCCCGGGACTAGCGGGGCGAGCTCCTACAATGAGCAGTTCTTC. Translating it yields CASSPGTSGASSYNEQFF.

V is TRBV9 and J is TRBJ2-2; D possibly corresponds to TRBD1 (5 bases). Trimming took off 3 bases at V and 3 bases at J, with 9 bases between the two ends. This CDR3 region has 14 residues. Germline V gene sequence: CDR1 SGDLS, CDR2 YYNGEE. In DNA form, the CDR3 reads TGTGCCAGCAGCGCCAGGGTTTACACCGGGGAGCTGTTTTTT. Its translation: CASSARVYTGELFF.

This clone has just one count. V gene TRBV29-1 combines with J gene TRBJ2-5; D is undetermined. Germline V CDR1 and CDR2: SQVTM, ANQGSEA. The CDR3 runs to 10 residues. Here the CDR3 DNA reads TGCAGTGGGAATGCGGAGACCCAGTACTTC. Its protein is CSGNAETQYF.

This clone was detected only once. This rearrangement joins TRBV29-1 to TRBJ1-3; D might be TRBD1 (5 bases). Trimming stripped 7 bases from V and 2 bases from J, with 9 bases between. Germline loops: CDR1 SQVTM, CDR2 ANQGSEA. The CDR3 sequence is 12 residues long. The CDR3 sequence is CSAGTPGNTIYF. CDR3 DNA sequence: TGCAGCGCGGGGACTCCTGGAAACACCATATATTTT.

The chain uses TRBV11-2 and TRBJ2-5, with D perhaps being TRBD1 or TRBD2 (5 bases each). Trimming pared 4 bases from V and 9 bases from J, leaving 21 bases between. Germline loops: CDR1 SGHAT, CDR2 FQNNGV. The CDR3 totals 15 residues. The CDR3 here is CASSSRDGRSGAQYF. CDR3 sequence (DNA): TGTGCCAGCAGCTCGAGGGACGGACGATCTGGGGCCCAGTACTTC.

This chain uses TRBV7-2 with TRBJ2-1, with D possibly matching TRBD1 (6 bases). V gave up 3 bases and J gave up 4 bases, with 19 bases separating them. CDR1 is SGHTA and CDR2 is FQGNSA in the germline V gene. The CDR3 loop spans 17 amino acids. The CDR3 spells CASSLFRGQGTYNEQFF. The CDR3 coding sequence is TGTGCCAGCAGCTTGTTTCGCGGGCAGGGGACATACAATGAGCAGTTCTTC.